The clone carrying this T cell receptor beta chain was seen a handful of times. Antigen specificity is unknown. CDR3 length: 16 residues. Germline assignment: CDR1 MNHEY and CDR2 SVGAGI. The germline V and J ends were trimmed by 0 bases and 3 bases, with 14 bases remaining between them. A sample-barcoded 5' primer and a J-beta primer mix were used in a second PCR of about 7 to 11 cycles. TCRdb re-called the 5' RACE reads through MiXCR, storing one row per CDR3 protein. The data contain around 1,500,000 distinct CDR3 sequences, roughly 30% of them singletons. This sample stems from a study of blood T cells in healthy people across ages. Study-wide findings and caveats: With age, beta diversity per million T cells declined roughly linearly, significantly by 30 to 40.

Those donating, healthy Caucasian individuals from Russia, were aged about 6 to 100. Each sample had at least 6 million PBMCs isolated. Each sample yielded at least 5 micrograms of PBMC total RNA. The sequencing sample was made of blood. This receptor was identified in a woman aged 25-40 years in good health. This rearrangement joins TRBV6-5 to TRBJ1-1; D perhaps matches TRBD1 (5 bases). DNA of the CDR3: TGTGCCAGCAGTTACTCGATAACCGGGGGATACACTGAAGCTTTCTTT. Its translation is CASSYSITGGYTEAFF.